This T cell receptor (beta chain) stems from a study of metastatic and nonmetastatic thyroid tumors. Whole-study context: Blood and tumor or nodule tissue repertoires from malignant and benign thyroid patients were compared.

Each patient came to thyroid surgery without any prior treatment (of any kind). This clone showed up just a few times. The CDR3 spans 15 residues. Germline V gives CDR1 LNHDA, CDR2 SQIVND (reference sequence). V was clipped by 7 bases and J by 6 bases, with 18 bases between them. In the original workflow: What underpinned the distant-metastasis classifier for papillary thyroid cancer was the set of CDR3 differences across clinicopathological groups. TCRdb re-called the PCR reads with MiXCR. TCRdb's processing, not the authors' own work, is the source of the V and J calls. The sample records fewer than 25,000 clones, 23% being singletons.

The sample was blood. The chain has TRBV19 and TRBJ2-2, with a possible D match to TRBD2 (6 bases). The receptor was derived from a male donor with papillary thyroid cancer or a benign thyroid nodule (not recorded which). Some clones in this sample may be carry-over from other donors' samples. The DNA for the CDR3 is TGTGCCAGTAACCCGCCGTTGCGGGATGCCGGGGAGCTGTTTTTT. Translating gives CASNPPLRDAGELFF.